The present entry profiles one TCR beta chain with its context. The sample holds many counts of this clonotype. No antigen is known for it. No much larger clone is present one base from it, and per-base qualities are unavailable. This specimen belongs to a study of blood T cells in healthy people across ages (dated by TCRdb to between 2015 and 2017). Notes on the research overall: Template switching captured roughly one uniquely barcoded TCR beta cDNA molecule per two T cells in model experiments. Using deep sequencing normalized with unique cDNA molecular identifiers, the study measured how TCR beta repertoire diversity changes with age. The donors were divided into four age groups: young (average around 16 years), middle-aged (approximately 39), aged (around 59) and long-lived (about 80). To avoid experimental bias, donors of different ages were randomly spread across the sequencing lanes. Two additional independent replicas of 1 million unique cDNA reads from the same blood draw were analyzed for two donors (one aged 18 to 29 and one aged 80 or older). On the study overall, not on this receptor specifically: Observed TCR beta diversity correlated strongly with the percentage of naive T cells measured by flow cytometry. Estimates of total diversity based on one million sequenced T cells were considered lower bounds and underestimates. Because profiling used bulk unsorted PBMCs, naive and antigen-experienced compartments could not be compared conclusively. As age increased, observed TCR beta diversity per million T cells dropped in a roughly linear way, and a significant reduction was already evident by age around 41. Compared with the aged group, the long-lived group had more naive CD4+ T cells, fewer expanded clones and increased TCR diversity, suggesting age selection. The CMV infection status of donors was not known, potentially confounding age-related changes in expanded clonotypes.

The CDR1 and CDR2 encoded by the germline V gene are SQVTM and ANQGSEA. Including cysteine and phenylalanine, the CDR3 has 14 amino acids. Kept here is only the CDR3 DNA, which spans 42 bases and is read in frame from base 1. Clipping removes 5 bases from V and 3 bases from J, with 2 as the unmatched junction base count. The protocol used for the library was 5' RACE. The reads were generated on an Illumina HiSeq 2500. A second PCR of about 7 to 12 cycles was run with a J-beta primer mix and a sample-barcoded 5' primer. Each TCR beta cDNA molecule received a unique molecular identifier from a template-switch 5' adaptor carrying 12 random nucleotides. Each sample yielded at least 2.5 million CDR3-containing paired-end reads. The Mint cDNA synthesis kit, primed by a TRBC-specific oligonucleotide, was used to synthesize first-strand cDNA from all RNA. Following uracil-DNA glycosylase treatment, all cDNA underwent a first 18-cycle PCR with the universal primers M1SS and BC2_uni_R. The paper's data handling went like this. For normalization, 1 million high-quality reads were randomly selected from each sample, with every read carrying a distinct molecular identifier. Reads with shared molecular identifiers were discarded instead of being binned into consensus sequences. MiTCR, with a Q25 quality threshold and the strictest error-elimination algorithm, was used for CDR3 identification, clonotype clustering and error correction. Lower-bound total TCR beta diversity was estimated with a nonparametric unseen species model using Euler transformation. The raw public reads went through TCRdb reprocessing: fastp at Q25, MiXCR clone calling, in-frame beta chains kept. Records with the same CDR3 protein are collapsed into one entry carrying the most frequent genes and DNA. None of the V and J calls come from the authors' own analysis; TCRdb made them. Across this sample there are around 580,000 distinct CDR3 sequences, with around 50% seen only once. Around 23% of the sample is taken by the ten largest.

The roughly 37 donors, aged 6 to 90 years, were systemically healthy Caucasian individuals from Russia. Approximately 10 milliliters of peripheral blood were collected from each donor into EDTA-treated Vacutainer tubes. Ficoll-Paque density-gradient centrifugation was used to isolate PBMCs, with at least 6 million per sample. Trizol reagent was used to extract total RNA from the PBMCs, yielding at least 6 micrograms per sample. Naive CD45RAhigh/CD27high T cell percentages were measured by flow cytometry on a PBMC aliquot from every donor. The source is a man older than 75 in good health. The sequenced material came from blood. The chain is encoded by TRBV29-1 joined to TRBJ2-1; 12 middle bases align to TRBD2. The CDR3 region reads CSVWTSGNYNEQFF. The DNA is as follows: TGCAGCGTTTGGACTAGCGGGAACTACAATGAGCAGTTCTTC.